These T cell receptor beta chains were read from a single sample in a study of T-cell memory formation after mild COVID-19. TCRdb passed the 5' RACE reads through MiXCR, listing each CDR3 protein once. The table has 55,000 to 75,000 distinct CDR3 sequences, roughly 25% seen once; the top ten hold about 42%. The sequenced sample consisted of PBMCs or a T cell subset sorted from them (not recorded which). The source is a man between 18 and 35 years old who had mild COVID-19 (a few samples of this study predate the infection). Cell type and time point are not known. The CDR3 runs from the conserved cysteine through the conserved F or W. The D gene is left open where the match is weak. The size of a clone is reported for some rows only, either as once, few or many, or as a class for expanded clones.

DNA	CDR3	D	size	V	J
TGTGCCAGCAGTTTACTCTGGGACGGGGGGATGATGGAGACCCAGTACTTC	CASSLLWDGGMMETQYF	TRBD2	.	TRBV27	TRBJ2-5
TGTGCCAGTGAAGGCGAGGATTTCAACTCTGGAAACACCATATATTTT	CASEGEDFNSGNTIYF	.	.	TRBV2	TRBJ1-3
TGTGCCAGCAGCCTTACCACCGGGGAGCTGTTTTTT	CASSLTTGELFF	.	few	TRBV9	TRBJ2-2
TGTGCCAGCAGCCCCGCTGACAGGGGGCGACAAGAGACCCAGTACTTC	CASSPADRGRQETQYF	TRBD1	few	TRBV7-9	TRBJ2-5
TGTGCCAGCAGCTTACGGGACAGGTCCACAGATACGCAGTATTTT	CASSLRDRSTDTQYF	TRBD1	few	TRBV7-2	TRBJ2-3
TGCGCCAGCAGGGCGGGACCCCTGGATTTTCGAGAGACCCAGTACTTC	CASRAGPLDFRETQYF	.	.	TRBV5-1	TRBJ2-5
TGTGCCACTCTACAGGATCCGGGGAATCAGCCCCAGCATTTT	CATLQDPGNQPQHF	.	.	TRBV10-3	TRBJ1-5
TGTGCCAGCAGCCCACGTAACACTGAAGCTTTCTTT	CASSPRNTEAFF	.	few	TRBV6-6	TRBJ1-1
TGTGCCAGCAGCCTCGGACTAGCGGGGGGGCAGTTTGCCGGGGAGCTGTTTTTT	CASSLGLAGGQFAGELFF	TRBD2	.	TRBV6-5	TRBJ2-2
TGTGCCAGCAGTTTGGGCCCGAACACCGGGGAGCTGTTTTTT	CASSLGPNTGELFF	.	.	TRBV28	TRBJ2-2
TGTGCCAGCAATTGGACACCCTATCAGCCCCAGCATTTT	CASNWTPYQPQHF	.	few	TRBV6-4	TRBJ1-5
TGTGCCACCAGTGAGTGGGCGAGAACTGAGCAGTTCTTC	CATSEWARTEQFF	.	few	TRBV24-1	TRBJ2-1
TGTGCCAGCAGTTACTCCCGGACAGGGGGGAAGGTTACTGAGCAGTTCTTC	CASSYSRTGGKVTEQFF	TRBD1	few	TRBV6-5	TRBJ2-1
TGTGCCACTCACGAGCCGAATTGGAACACTGAAGCTTTCTTT	CATHEPNWNTEAFF	.	.	TRBV5-4	TRBJ1-1